This TCR beta chain stems from a study of cytomegalovirus exposure and HLA in healthy donors. Looking at the study overall: Of all 400 or so donors who were genotyped, roughly 81% belonged to the Caucasian-associated ancestry cluster. Findings and limits, study-wide: What was likely a sequencing artifact was a cluster of highly shared sequence variants. Three CMV-associated chains were confirmed in vitro to be specific for CMV antigens. Later on, analysis showed that most CMV-associated TCR beta chains appeared to be HLA-restricted.

The PCR made use of 60 Vbeta and 13 Jbeta primers. The method was immunoSEQ multiplex PCR; TCRdb's version includes in-frame clones alone and lacks a portion of them. The data contain 150,000 to 200,000 clones, 82% of them singletons. A remark on this clone: Its antigen is unidentified.

Trimming removed 2 bases from V and 4 bases from J, with 8 bases in between. Germline values: CDR1 SEHNR, CDR2 FQNEAQ (reference sequence). The CDR3 runs to 13 residues. Specimen: PBMCs. This sequence was found in a man between 35 and 55 years old in good health and CMV-seronegative. The chain carries TRBV7-9 and TRBJ1-1; D gene ambiguous. Here the CDR3 DNA reads TGTGCCAGCAGCTTAAAGGGAGGCACTGAAGCTTTCTTT. It is translated as CASSLKGGTEAFF.